This TCR beta chain was identified in a study of blood T cells in healthy people across ages. Regarding the study as a whole: With age, beta diversity per million T cells declined roughly linearly, significantly by 40 to 50. Unknown donor CMV status possibly confounded expanded clonotype changes.

A second PCR of about 6 to 11 cycles used a sample-barcoded 5' primer and a J-beta primer mix. Carrying 12 random nucleotides, a template-switch adaptor labeled each individual cDNA molecule. TCRdb processed the 5' RACE reads anew with MiXCR; each CDR3 protein has one entry. The repertoire includes roughly 800,000 distinct CDR3 sequences, more than 45% of them detected once, and 22% sits in the top ten. A few counts support this clonotype. Its antigen is unknown. PBMCs were isolated at a quantity of at least 7 million per sample. This clonotype was obtained from a man aged 25-40 years in good health. What was sequenced was blood.

CDR3 loop: CASSLGPVGTEAFF. The DNA of the CDR3 is TGTGCCAGCAGTTTAGGCCCTGTGGGCACTGAAGCTTTCTTT. V gene TRBV27 combines with J gene TRBJ1-1; unclear D gene. This CDR3 has 14 residues. V shed 2 bases and J shed 4 bases, with 11 bases lying between them. Germline V gene data show CDR1 as MNHEY and CDR2 as SMNVEV (reference sequence).